This entry is about one TCR beta chain. The data derive from a study of blood T cell repertoires in COVID-19. Method: immunoSEQ multiplex PCR; TCRdb's copy keeps in-frame clones and lacks some. The sample contains 250,000 or so clones, about four fifths of which appear only once. The CDR3 loop spans 13 amino acids. Trimming shortened V by 6 bases and J by 4 bases, and 10 bases separated the two germline ends. Germline CDR1 is MRHNA and CDR2 is SNTAGT. The receptor was derived from a woman aged 40 to 55 who had recovered from COVID-19. Source material: peripheral blood. The chain recombines TRBV6-4 with TRBJ1-5; TRBD1 might be the D (6 bases). This CDR3 reads CASSPQGNQPQHF. CDR3 DNA: TGTGCCAGCAGCCCGCAGGGGAATCAGCCCCAGCATTTT.